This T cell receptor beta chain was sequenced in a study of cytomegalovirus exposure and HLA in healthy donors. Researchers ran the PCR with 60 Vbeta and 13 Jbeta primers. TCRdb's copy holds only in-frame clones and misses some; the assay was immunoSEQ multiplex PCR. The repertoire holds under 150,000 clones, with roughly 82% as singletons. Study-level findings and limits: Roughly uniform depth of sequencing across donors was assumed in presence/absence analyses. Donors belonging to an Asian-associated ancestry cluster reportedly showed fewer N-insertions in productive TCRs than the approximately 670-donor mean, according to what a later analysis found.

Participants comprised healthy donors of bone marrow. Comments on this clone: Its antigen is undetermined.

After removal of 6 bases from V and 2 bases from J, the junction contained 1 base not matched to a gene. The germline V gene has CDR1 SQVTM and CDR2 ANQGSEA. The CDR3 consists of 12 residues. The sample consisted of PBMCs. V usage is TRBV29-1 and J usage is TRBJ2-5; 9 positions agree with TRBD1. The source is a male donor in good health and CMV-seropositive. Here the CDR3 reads CSVDRGQETQYF. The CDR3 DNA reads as TGCAGCGTCGACAGGGGGCAAGAGACCCAGTACTTC.